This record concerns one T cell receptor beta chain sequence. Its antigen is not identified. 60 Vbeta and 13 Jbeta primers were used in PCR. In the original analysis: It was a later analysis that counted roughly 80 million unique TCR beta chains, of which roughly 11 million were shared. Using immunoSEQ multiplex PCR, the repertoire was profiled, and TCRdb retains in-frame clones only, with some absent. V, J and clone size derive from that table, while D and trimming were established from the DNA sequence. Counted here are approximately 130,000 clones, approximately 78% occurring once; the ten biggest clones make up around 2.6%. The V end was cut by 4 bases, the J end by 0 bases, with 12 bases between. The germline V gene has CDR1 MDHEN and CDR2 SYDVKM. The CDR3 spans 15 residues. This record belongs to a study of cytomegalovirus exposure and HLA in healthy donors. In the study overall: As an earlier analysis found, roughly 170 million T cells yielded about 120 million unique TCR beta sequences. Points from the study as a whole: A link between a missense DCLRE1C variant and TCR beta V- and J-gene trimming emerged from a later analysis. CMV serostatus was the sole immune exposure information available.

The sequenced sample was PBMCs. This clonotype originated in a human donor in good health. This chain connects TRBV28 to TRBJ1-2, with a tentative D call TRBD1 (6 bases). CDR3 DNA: TGTGCCAGCAGTTCCCTGGGGGGGCCTAACTATGGCTACACCTTC. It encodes CASSSLGGPNYGYTF.